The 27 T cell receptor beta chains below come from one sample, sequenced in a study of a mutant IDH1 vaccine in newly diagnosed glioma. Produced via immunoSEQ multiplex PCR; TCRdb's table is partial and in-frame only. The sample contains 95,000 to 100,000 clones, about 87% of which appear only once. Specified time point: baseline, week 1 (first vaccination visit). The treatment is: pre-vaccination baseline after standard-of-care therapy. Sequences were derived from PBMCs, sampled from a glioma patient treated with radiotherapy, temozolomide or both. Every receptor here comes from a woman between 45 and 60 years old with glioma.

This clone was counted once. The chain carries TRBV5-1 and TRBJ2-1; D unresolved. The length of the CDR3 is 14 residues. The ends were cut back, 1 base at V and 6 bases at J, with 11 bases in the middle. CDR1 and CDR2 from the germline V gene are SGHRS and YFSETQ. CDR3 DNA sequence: TGCGCCAGCAGCTTGACTCATGCTAGCAATGAGCAGTTCTTC. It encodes CASSLTHASNEQFF.

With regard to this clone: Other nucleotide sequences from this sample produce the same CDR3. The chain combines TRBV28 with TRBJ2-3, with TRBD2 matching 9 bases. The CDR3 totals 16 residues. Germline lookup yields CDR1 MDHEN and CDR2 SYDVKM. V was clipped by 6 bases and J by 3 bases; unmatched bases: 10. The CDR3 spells CASSPPLAGATDTQYF. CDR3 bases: TGTGCCAGCAGCCCCCCACTAGCGGGTGCAACAGATACGCAGTATTTT.

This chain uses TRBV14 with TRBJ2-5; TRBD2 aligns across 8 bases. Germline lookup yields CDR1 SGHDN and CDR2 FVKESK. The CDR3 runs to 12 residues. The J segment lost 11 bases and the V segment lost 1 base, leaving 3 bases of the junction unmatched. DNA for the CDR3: TGTGCCAGCAGCCAAGGTAGCGGGACGCAGTACTTC. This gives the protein CASSQGSGTQYF.

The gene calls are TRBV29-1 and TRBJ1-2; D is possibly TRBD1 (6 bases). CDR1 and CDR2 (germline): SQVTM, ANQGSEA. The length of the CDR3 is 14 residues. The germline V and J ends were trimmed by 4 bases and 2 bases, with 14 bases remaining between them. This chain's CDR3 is CSVGRDTANYGYTF. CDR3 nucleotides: TGCAGCGTTGGAAGGGACACAGCCAACTATGGCTACACCTTC.

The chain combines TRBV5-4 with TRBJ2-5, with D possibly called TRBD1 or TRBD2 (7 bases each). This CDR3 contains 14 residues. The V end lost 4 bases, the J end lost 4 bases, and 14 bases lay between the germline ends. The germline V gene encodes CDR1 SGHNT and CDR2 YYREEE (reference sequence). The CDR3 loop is CASSPDREGETQYF. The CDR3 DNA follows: TGTGCCAGCAGCCCCGACAGGGAGGGAGAGACCCAGTACTTC.

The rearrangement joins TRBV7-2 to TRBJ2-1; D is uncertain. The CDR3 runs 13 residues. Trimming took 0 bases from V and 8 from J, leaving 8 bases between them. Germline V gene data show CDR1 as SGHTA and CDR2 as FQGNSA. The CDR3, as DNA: TGTGCCAGCAGCTTAGCGTATCTGGATGAGCAGTTCTTC. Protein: CASSLAYLDEQFF.

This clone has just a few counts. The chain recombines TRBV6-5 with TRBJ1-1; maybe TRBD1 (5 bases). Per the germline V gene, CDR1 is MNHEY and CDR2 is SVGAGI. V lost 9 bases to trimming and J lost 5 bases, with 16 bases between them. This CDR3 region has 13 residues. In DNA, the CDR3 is TGTGCCAGTAGACAGATGATGGGTACTGAAGCTTTCTTT. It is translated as CASRQMMGTEAFF.

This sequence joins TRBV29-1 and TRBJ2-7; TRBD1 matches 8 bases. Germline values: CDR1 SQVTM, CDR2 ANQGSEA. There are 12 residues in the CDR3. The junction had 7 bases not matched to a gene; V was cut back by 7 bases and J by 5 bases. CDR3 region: CSGSGTGDEQYF. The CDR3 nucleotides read TGCAGCGGCAGTGGGACAGGAGACGAGCAGTACTTC.

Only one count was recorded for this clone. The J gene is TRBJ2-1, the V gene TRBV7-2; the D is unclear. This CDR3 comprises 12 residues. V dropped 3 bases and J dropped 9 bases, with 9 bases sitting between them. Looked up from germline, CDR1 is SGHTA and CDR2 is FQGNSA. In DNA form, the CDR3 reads TGTGCCAGCAGCTTGTTAGCTGGTGAGCAGTTCTTC. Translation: CASSLLAGEQFF.

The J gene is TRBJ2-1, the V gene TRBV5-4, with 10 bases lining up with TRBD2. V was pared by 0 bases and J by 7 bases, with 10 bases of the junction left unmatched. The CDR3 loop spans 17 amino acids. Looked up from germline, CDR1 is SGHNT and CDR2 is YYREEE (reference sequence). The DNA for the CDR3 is TGTGCCAGCAGCTTGGTTGCTAGCGGGAGTTTCGTAAATGAGCAGTTCTTC. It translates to CASSLVASGSFVNEQFF. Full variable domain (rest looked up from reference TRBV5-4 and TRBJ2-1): ETGVTQSPTHLIKTRGQQVTLRCSSQSGHNTVSWYQQALGQGPQFIFQYYREEENGRGNFPPRFSGLQFPNYSSELNVNALELDDSALYLCASSLVASGSFVNEQFFGPGTRLTVL.

The CDR3 loop is CASRGDGRSSYEQYF. The CDR3 nucleotides are TGTGCCAGCAGGGGAGACGGGCGATCCTCCTACGAGCAGTACTTC. The V gene is TRBV7-2, the J gene TRBJ2-7; the D gene is possibly TRBD2 (5 bases). This CDR3 contains 15 residues. V lost 6 bases, J lost 0 bases, and 15 bases lay in between. Germline loops: CDR1 SGHTA, CDR2 FQGNSA.

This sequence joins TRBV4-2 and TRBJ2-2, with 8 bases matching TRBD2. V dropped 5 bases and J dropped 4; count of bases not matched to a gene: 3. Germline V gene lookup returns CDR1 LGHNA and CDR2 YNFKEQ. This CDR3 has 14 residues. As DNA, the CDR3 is TGTGCCAGCAGCTGGAGCGGGAGCACCGGGGAGCTGTTTTTT. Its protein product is CASSWSGSTGELFF.

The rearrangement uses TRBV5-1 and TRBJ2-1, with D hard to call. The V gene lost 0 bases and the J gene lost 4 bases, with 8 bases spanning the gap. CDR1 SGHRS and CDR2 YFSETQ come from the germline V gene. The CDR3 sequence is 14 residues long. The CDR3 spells CASSLVSDYNEQFF. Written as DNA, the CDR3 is TGCGCCAGCAGCTTGGTGAGCGATTACAATGAGCAGTTCTTC.

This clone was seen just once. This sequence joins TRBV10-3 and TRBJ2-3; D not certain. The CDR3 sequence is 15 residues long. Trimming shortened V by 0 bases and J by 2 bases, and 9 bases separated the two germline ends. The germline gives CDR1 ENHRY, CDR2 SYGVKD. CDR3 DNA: TGTGCCATCAGTGAGTCGAACGTCCACACAGATACGCAGTATTTT. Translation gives CAISESNVHTDTQYF.

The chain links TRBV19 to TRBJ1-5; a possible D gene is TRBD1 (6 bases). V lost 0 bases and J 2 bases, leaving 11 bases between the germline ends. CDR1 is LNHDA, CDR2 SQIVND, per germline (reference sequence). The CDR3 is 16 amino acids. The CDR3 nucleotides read TGTGCCAGTAGTATAGAGGGACAATTCGGCAATCAGCCCCAGCATTTT. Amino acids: CASSIEGQFGNQPQHF.

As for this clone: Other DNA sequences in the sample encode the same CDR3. The CDR3 sequence is CASSEGTDTQYF. DNA of the CDR3: TGTGCCAGCAGTGAAGGGACAGATACGCAGTATTTT. The J gene is TRBJ2-3, the V gene TRBV2; D is unclear. The CDR3 has 12 residues. Germline V gene sequence: CDR1 SNHLY, CDR2 FYNNEI. The V end lost 1 base, the J end lost 3 bases, and 2 bases lay between the germline ends.

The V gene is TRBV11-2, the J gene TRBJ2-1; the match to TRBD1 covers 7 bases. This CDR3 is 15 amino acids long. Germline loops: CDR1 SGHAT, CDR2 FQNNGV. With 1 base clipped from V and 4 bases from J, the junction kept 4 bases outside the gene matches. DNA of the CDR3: TGTGCCAGCAGCTTAGGACAGGGCGGGTACAATGAGCAGTTCTTC. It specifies CASSLGQGGYNEQFF.

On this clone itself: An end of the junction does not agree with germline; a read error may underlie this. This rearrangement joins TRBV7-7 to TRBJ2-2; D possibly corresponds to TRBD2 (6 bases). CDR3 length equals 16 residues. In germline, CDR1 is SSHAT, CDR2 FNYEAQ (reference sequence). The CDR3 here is CASSPLGSPNTGELFF. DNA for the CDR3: TGTGCTAGCAGCCCCCTCGGGAGTCCGAACACCGGGGAGCTGTTTTTT.

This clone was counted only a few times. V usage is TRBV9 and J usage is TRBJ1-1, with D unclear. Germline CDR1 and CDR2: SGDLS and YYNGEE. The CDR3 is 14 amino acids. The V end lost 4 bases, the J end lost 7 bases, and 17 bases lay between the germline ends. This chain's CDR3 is CASSSTTRAGEAFF. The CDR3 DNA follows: TGTGCCAGCAGCTCAACCACTAGAGCGGGTGAAGCTTTCTTT.

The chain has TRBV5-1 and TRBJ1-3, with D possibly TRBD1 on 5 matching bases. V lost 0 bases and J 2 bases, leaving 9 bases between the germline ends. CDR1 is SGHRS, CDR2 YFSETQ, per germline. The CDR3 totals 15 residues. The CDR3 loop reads CASSLESGAGNTIYF. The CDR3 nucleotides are TGCGCCAGCAGCTTGGAGTCGGGGGCTGGAAACACCATATATTTT.

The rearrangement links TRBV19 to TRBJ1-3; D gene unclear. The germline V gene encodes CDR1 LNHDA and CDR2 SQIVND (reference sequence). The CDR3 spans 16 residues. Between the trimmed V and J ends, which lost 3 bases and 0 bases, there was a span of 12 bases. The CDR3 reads CASSIWSESSGNTIYF. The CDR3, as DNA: TGTGCCAGTAGTATCTGGTCGGAGAGCTCTGGAAACACCATATATTTT.

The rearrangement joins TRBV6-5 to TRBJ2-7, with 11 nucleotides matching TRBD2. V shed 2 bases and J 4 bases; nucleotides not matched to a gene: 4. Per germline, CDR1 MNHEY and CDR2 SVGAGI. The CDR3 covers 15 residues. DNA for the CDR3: TGTGCCAGCAGTTACCGCCGACTAGCGGGGTACGAGCAGTACTTC. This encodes CASSYRRLAGYEQYF.

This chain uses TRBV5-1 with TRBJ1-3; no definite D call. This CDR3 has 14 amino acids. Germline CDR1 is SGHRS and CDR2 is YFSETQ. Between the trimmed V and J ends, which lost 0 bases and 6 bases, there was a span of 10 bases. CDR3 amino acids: CASSLAREANTIYF. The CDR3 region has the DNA TGCGCCAGCAGCTTGGCCCGGGAAGCAAACACCATATATTTT.

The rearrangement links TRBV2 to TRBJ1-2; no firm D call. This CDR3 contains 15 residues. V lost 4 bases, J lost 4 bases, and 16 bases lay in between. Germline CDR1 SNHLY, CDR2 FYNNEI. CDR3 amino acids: CASSALRTGLYGYTF. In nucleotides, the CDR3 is TGTGCCAGCAGTGCCCTCAGAACTGGCCTCTATGGCTACACCTTC.

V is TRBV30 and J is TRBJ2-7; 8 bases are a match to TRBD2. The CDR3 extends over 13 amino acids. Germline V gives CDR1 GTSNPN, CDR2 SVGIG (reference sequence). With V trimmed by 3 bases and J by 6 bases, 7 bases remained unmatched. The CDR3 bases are TGTGCCTGGAGGAGGAGCGGGAGTGGCGAGCAGTACTTC. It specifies CAWRRSGSGEQYF.

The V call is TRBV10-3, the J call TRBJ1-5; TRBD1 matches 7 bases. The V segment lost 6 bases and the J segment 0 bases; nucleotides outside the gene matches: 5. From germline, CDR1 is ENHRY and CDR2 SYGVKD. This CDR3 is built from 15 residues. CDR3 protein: CAIRAGGNSNQPQHF. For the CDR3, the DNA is TGTGCCATCAGGGCAGGGGGGAATAGCAATCAGCCCCAGCATTTT.

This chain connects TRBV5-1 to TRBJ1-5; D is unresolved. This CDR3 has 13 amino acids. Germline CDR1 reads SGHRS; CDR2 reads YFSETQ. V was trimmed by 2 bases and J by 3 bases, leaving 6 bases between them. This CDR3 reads CASSFQPNQPQHF. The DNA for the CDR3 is TGCGCCAGCAGCTTTCAGCCCAATCAGCCCCAGCATTTT.